This entry features one TCR beta chain sequence. The antigen remains unidentified. These data originate in a study of T-cell reconstitution after alpha-beta-depleted transplantation in children. General study points: Hyperexpanded clones declined; after one year, newly produced T cells mostly supplied diversity. Alpha-beta T cells about two months after transplant reportedly derived from several hundred expanded graft clones. Surviving recipient T cells and intrathymic progenitors accounted for some patients' high TCRbeta diversity at day 60.

V shed 6 bases and J 0 bases; nucleotides not matched to a gene: 5. This CDR3 spans 16 amino acids. Unique molecular identifiers were used in preparing the TCRbeta library. Using its own MiXCR run on the PCR reads, TCRdb lists one record per CDR3 protein. This sample has roughly 790,000 distinct CDR3 sequences; roughly 15% occur once, and the top ten carry about 4.6%. The sequenced sample was PBMCs, mostly from graft donor cells, obtained 360 days after TCRalphabeta/CD19-depleted stem cell transplant. The receptor was derived from a male patient under 18 who had a stem cell transplant for acute lymphoblastic leukemia, so the T cells may come from the graft donor. This sequence joins TRBV12-3 or TRBV12-4 and TRBJ2-7; the match to TRBD2 covers 13 bases. CDR3 in amino acids: CASSRLAGGLSYEQYF. Here the CDR3 DNA reads TGTGCCAGCAGCAGACTAGCGGGGGGCCTCTCCTACGAGCAGTACTTC.